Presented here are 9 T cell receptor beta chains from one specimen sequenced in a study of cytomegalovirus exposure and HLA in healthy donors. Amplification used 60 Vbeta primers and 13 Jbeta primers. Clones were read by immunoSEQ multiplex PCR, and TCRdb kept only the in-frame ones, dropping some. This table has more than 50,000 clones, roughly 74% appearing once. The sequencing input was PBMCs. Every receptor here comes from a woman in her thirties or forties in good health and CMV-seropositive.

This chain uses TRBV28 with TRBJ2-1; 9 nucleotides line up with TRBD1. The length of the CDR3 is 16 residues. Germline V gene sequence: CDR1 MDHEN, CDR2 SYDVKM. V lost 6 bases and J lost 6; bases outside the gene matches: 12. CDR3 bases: TGTGCCAGCAGCCCACCAGGGACAGGGTTGGTCAATGAGCAGTTCTTC. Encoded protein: CASSPPGTGLVNEQFF.

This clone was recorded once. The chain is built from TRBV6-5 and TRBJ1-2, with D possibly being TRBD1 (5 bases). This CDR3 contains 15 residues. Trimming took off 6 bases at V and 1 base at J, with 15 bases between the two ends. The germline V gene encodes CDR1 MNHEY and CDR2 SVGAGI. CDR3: CASRAQGLDNYGYTF. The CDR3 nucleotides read TGTGCCAGCAGGGCGCAGGGACTGGATAACTATGGCTACACCTTC.

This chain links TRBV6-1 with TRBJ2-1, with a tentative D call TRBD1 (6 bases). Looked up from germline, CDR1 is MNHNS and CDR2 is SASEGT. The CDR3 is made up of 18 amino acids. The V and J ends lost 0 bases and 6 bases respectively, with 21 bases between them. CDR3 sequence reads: CASSEADPGHHLPNEQFF. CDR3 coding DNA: TGTGCCAGCAGTGAAGCGGACCCGGGACACCACCTTCCCAATGAGCAGTTCTTC.

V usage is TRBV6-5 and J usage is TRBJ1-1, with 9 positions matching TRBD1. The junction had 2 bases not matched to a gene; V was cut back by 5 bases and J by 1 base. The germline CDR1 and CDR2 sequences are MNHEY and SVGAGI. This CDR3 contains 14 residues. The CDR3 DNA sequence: TGTGCCAGCAGTGGGGACAGGGCGAACACTGAAGCTTTCTTT. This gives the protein CASSGDRANTEAFF.

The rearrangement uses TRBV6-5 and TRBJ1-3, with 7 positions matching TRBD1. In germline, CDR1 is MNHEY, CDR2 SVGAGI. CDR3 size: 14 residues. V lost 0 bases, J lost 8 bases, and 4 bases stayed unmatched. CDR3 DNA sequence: TGTGCCAGCAGTTACTCCCGGACAGGAGACACCATATATTTT. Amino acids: CASSYSRTGDTIYF.

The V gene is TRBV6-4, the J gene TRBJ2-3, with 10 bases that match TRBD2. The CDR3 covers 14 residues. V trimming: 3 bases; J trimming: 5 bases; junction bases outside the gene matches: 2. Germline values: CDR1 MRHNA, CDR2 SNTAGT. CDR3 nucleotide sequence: TGTGCCAGCAGTGAGGTAGCGGGGGGAGATACGCAGTATTTT. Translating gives CASSEVAGGDTQYF.

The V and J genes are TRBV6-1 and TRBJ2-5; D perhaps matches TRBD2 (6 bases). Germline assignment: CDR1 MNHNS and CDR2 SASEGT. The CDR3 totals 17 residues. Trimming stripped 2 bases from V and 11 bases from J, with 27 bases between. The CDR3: CASSENPSPGTGDGQYF. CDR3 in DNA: TGTGCCAGCAGTGAAAACCCCTCACCGGGGACGGGAGATGGGCAGTACTTC.

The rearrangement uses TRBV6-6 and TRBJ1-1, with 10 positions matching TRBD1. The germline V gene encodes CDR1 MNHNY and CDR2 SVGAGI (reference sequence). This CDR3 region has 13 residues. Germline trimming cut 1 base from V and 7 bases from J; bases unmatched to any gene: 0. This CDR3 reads CASSYWTGGEAFF. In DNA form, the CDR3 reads TGTGCCAGCAGTTACTGGACAGGGGGTGAAGCTTTCTTT.

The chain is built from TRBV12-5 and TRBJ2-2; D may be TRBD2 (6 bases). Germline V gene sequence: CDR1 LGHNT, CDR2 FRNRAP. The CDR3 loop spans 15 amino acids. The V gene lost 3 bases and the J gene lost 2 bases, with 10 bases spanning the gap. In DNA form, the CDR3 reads TGTGCTAGTGGTTTCGGGGGACCAAACACCGGGGAGCTGTTTTTT. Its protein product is CASGFGGPNTGELFF.